This T cell receptor (beta chain) came from a study of human T cells and chemical hapten exposure. The sample's time point: patch test 1, 2 weeks after DPC sensitization. This sample's treatment: therapeutic diphenylcyclopropenone sensitization with weekly scalp DPC. TCRdb fed the RACE reads into MiXCR, producing one record per CDR3 protein. The sample lists about 100,000 distinct CDR3 sequences, under 12% occurring once. V shed 6 bases, J shed 3 bases, and the junction held 15 bases outside the gene matches. This CDR3 contains 17 residues. Per germline, CDR1 SNHLY and CDR2 FYNNEI. The source is a man aged 35-49 years with alopecia areata. Some clones in this sample may be carry-over from other donors' samples. The sample was whole blood, taken in connection with sensitization to the hapten diphenylcyclopropenone (DPC). This chain connects TRBV2 to TRBJ2-7, with 9 positions matching TRBD1. The DNA for the CDR3 is TGTGCCAGCAGAATAAACGAACGGACAGGGGCTGTCTACGAGCAGTACTTC. As protein: CASRINERTGAVYEQYF.